This T cell receptor beta chain was profiled in a study of T cells in Graves' hyperthyroidism and ophthalmopathy. At the level of the study: Peripheral blood samples were taken at initial diagnosis, prior to any treatment.

The ends were cut back, 5 bases at V and 6 bases at J, with 20 bases in the middle. The CDR3 totals 15 residues. Germline V lookup: CDR1 SNHLY, CDR2 FYNNEI. Amplification of TCR beta CDR3 regions used RNA as the template. First-round RT-PCR with HTBI primers amplified the TCR CDR3 region. From the multiplex PCR reads, TCRdb called clonotypes with MiXCR, one entry per CDR3 protein. The data show about 360,000 distinct CDR3 sequences, with approximately 20% seen just once and about 3.5% held by the top ten. The V call is TRBV2, the J call TRBJ2-7; D may be TRBD1 (5 bases). The sequenced sample was blood. The sequence was obtained from a woman aged 18-29 years with Graves' hyperthyroidism. DNA of the CDR3: TGTGCCAGCAGTAACCTAGGGGCACGATTTCTCGAGCAGTACTTC. Translated: CASSNLGARFLEQYF.